The TCR beta chain described here comes from a study of blood T cell repertoires in COVID-19. Study-wide context: Sources were T cells, B-cell-depleted T cells, or PBMCs; the material itself was cDNA or gDNA.

As originally analysed: Nucleated cell number was recorded as an estimate derived from reference gene primer amplification. Repertoires were generated with immunoSEQ multiplex PCR, while TCRdb's copy carries only in-frame clones and drops some. That table supplies the V and J calls and clone size; D and trimming were determined from the DNA. The sample includes a few hundred thousand clones, roughly 89% of them seen just once. The CDR3 sequence is 16 residues long. In its sample, this clone was seen once. Categorization into cohorts depended on clinical history that participants reported. The sample was PBMCs or T cells enriched from blood (not recorded which). The origin of this receptor is a woman under 30 with acute COVID-19. V and J are TRBV12-2 and TRBJ1-5; TRBD1 is the table's D call, not checked against the DNA. TRBV12-2 is classified as a pseudogene. Here the CDR3 reads CASRGGPRTSNQPQHF. DNA of the CDR3: TGTGCAAGTCGAGGGGGACCACGGACCTCCAATCAGCCCCAGCATTTT.